This TCR beta chain was documented in a study of blood T cell repertoires in COVID-19. Study-wide context: Collection of acute and convalescent COVID-19 samples took place in the United States, Italy and Spain.

Participant reports of clinical history set cohort assignment. This clone was detected only a few times. The CDR3 has 14 amino acids. Looked up from germline, CDR1 is KGHSY and CDR2 is FQNENV. The V end lost 0 bases, the J end lost 4 bases, and 9 bases lay between the germline ends. Methods used by the authors: For nucleated cells, counts were estimated from reference gene primer amplification. The table came from immunoSEQ multiplex PCR; TCRdb's copy has only in-frame clones and leaves some out. V, J and clone size are those of that table, while D and trimming were read from the DNA. The table has roughly 260,000 clones, 75% to 90% seen once.

The specimen was PBMCs or T cells enriched from blood (not recorded which). The receptor's source is a woman aged 50 to 60 who had recovered from COVID-19. The chain couples TRBV16 to TRBJ1-1, with D perhaps TRBD1 (5 bases). CDR3: CASSQSMGGTEAFF. The CDR3, as DNA: TGTGCCAGCAGCCAATCGATGGGGGGCACTGAAGCTTTCTTT.